Below, 4 T cell receptor beta chains from the same sample are listed, as sequenced in a study of shared T cell receptors in the human thymus. Profiling relied on immunoSEQ multiplex PCR, and the TCRdb table lists in-frame clones only, not all of them. The sample carries 500,000 to 850,000 clones, around 87% recorded once. The same specimen was also included in a second study, on human thymus T cells.

The sequenced sample consisted of thymocytes. Receptor source: a boy younger than two with a congenital heart defect.

A note on this clone: This CDR3 is also generated by other DNA sequences in the sample. The rearrangement links TRBV20-1 to TRBJ2-3; no clear D. The CDR3 extends over 11 amino acids. V gave up 1 base and J gave up 5 bases, with 4 bases separating them. CDR1 DFQATT and CDR2 SNEGSKA come from the germline V gene (reference sequence). The CDR3 nucleotides read TGCAGTGCTAGAGCCGGAGATACGCAGTATTTT. Translated, it gives CSARAGDTQYF.

This rearrangement joins TRBV7-2 to TRBJ2-2; 9 nucleotides align to TRBD1. This CDR3 has 15 residues. Germline V gives CDR1 SGHTA, CDR2 FQGNSA. With 4 bases clipped from V and 7 bases from J, the junction kept 7 bases outside the gene matches. CDR3 in amino acids: CASSSGQGRVGELFF. In DNA, the CDR3 is TGTGCCAGCAGCTCCGGACAGGGGAGGGTCGGGGAGCTGTTTTTT.

The rearrangement links TRBV4-1 to TRBJ2-7; possible D gene TRBD2, 5 bases. Germline-derived CDR1 and CDR2 are MGHRA and YSYEKL. The CDR3 runs to 16 residues. V lost 0 bases to trimming and J lost 7 bases, with 19 bases between them. The CDR3 region is CASSQDRRVFTREQYF. The CDR3 DNA sequence: TGCGCCAGCAGCCAAGATCGAAGGGTATTCACTAGAGAGCAGTACTTC.

This chain uses TRBV5-6 with TRBJ1-1; D uncertain. Looked up from germline, CDR1 is SGHDT and CDR2 is YYEEEE. The ends were cut back, 4 bases at V and 2 bases at J, with 12 bases in the middle. This CDR3 spans 14 amino acids. CDR3: CASSLGRANTEAFF. The CDR3 nucleotides are TGTGCCAGCAGCCTCGGGAGAGCTAACACTGAAGCTTTCTTT.